The 7 T cell receptor beta chains given below trace back to one sample, sequenced in a study of T cell repertoires in cytomegalovirus infection. TCRdb reprocessed the reads via MiXCR and lists one record per CDR3 protein. The top ten clones hold more than 15% of a sample with 130,000 or so distinct CDR3 sequences, roughly 6% of them seen once. The sample was PBMCs. The receptors shown here come from a human donor in good health (CMV status not recorded). Some clones in this sample may be carry-over from other donors' samples.

In its sample, this clonotype was seen many times. The chain employs TRBV7-2 and TRBJ2-3, with 13 bases that match TRBD2. CDR1 SGHTA and CDR2 FQGNSA come from the germline V gene. The CDR3 sequence is 19 residues long. The V segment lost 1 base and the J segment 3 bases; nucleotides outside the gene matches: 10. CDR3 in DNA: TGTGCCAGCAGCTTAGGCCCCCGAACTAGCGGGGGGGGAACAGATACGCAGTATTTT. Encoded protein: CASSLGPRTSGGGTDTQYF.

This clonotype was seen at least ten times. The genes are TRBV7-9 and TRBJ2-7, with D maybe TRBD1 (6 bases). V was cut by 4 bases and J by 3 bases, with 7 bases left in between. This CDR3 has 12 amino acids. Germline CDR1 is SEHNR and CDR2 is FQNEAQ (reference sequence). The CDR3 coding sequence is TGTGCCAGCAGCTGGACAGTCTACGAGCAGTACTTC. Translation: CASSWTVYEQYF. Full variable domain (missing parts from reference TRBV7-9 and TRBJ2-7): DTGVSQNPRHKITKRGQNVTFRCDPISEHNRLYWYRQTLGQGPEFLTYFQNEAQLEKSRLLSDRFSAERPKGSFSTLEIQRTEQGDSAMYLCASSWTVYEQYFGPGTRLTVT.

This sequence joins TRBV20-1 and TRBJ2-7; D is unclear. Germline CDR1 DFQATT, CDR2 SNEGSKA (reference sequence). V was pared by 4 bases and J by 2 bases, with 12 bases between. This CDR3 region has 13 residues. Written as DNA, the CDR3 is TGCAGTGCTACGGCTACCAAAACCTACGAGCAGTACTTC. Protein product: CSATATKTYEQYF.

This clonotype was detected ten times or more. The chain links TRBV10-3 to TRBJ1-2; 11 bases fit TRBD1. J was trimmed by 6 bases and V by 4 bases; bases with no gene match: 7. The CDR3 runs 15 residues. Germline V gives CDR1 ENHRY, CDR2 SYGVKD. Written as DNA, the CDR3 is TGTGCCATCAGTGCTATAGGGGGACAGGGGGATGGCTACACCTTC. Amino acid sequence: CAISAIGGQGDGYTF.

The CDR3 protein is CASNRGYGETQYF. In nucleotides, the CDR3 is TGTGCCAGCAACAGGGGGTATGGGGAGACCCAGTACTTC. The V call is TRBV2, the J call TRBJ2-5; 8 bases fit TRBD1. The germline V gene encodes CDR1 SNHLY and CDR2 FYNNEI. J lost 5 bases, V lost 7 bases, and 6 bases had no gene match. CDR3 length: 13 residues.

This clonotype was counted many times. This rearrangement joins TRBV5-6 to TRBJ1-1; TRBD1 is a possible D gene (5 bases). This CDR3 is 14 amino acids long. Per germline, CDR1 SGHDT and CDR2 YYEEEE. V gave up 0 bases and J gave up 6 bases, with 12 bases separating them. In nucleotides, the CDR3 is TGTGCCAGCAGCTTGGGGCCAGGGAGCCCTGAAGCTTTCTTT. Amino acid sequence: CASSLGPGSPEAFF.

This clonotype has a handful of counts. The chain couples TRBV29-1 to TRBJ2-1; 9 nucleotides align to TRBD2. CDR1 is SQVTM, CDR2 ANQGSEA, per germline. Trimming took 4 bases from V and 9 from J; bases not matched to a gene: 7. The CDR3 runs to 13 residues. This chain's CDR3 is CSVVGGGAGEQFF. Written as DNA, the CDR3 is TGCAGCGTTGTAGGCGGGGGGGCCGGTGAGCAGTTCTTC.